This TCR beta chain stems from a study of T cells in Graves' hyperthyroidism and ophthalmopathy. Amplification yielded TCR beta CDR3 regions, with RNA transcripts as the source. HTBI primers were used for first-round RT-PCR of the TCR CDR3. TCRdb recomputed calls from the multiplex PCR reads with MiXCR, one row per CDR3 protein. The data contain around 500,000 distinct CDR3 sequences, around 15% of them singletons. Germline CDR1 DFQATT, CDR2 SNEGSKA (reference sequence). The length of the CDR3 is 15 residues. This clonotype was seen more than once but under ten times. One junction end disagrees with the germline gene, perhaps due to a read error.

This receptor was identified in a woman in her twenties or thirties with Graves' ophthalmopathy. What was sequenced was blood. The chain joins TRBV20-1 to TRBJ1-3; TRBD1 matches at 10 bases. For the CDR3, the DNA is TGCAGTGCTAGGGGACAGGGGCACTCTGGAAACGCCATATATTTT. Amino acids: CSARGQGHSGNAIYF.